The sequence of this T cell receptor beta chain was determined in a study of blood T cell repertoires in COVID-19 (dated by TCRdb to 2018 to 2021). Broadly, across the study: The collaborator samples originated in the United States, Italy and Spain and spanned the acute and convalescent phases of COVID-19. The prospective study material was composed of cDNA or gDNA derived from T cells, B-cell-depleted T cells, or PBMCs. Subjects who had been exposed to COVID-19, were actively infected with it, or had recovered from it provided the deeply sampled blood TCRbeta repertoires that made up the dataset. The repertoires were released in a freely available public database intended as a resource for research on the immune response to SARS-CoV-2. The samples were drawn from two sources: the first 160 participants of the ongoing ImmuneRACE study, and 1,000 to 1,500 subjects contributed by 6 global collaborators. Nearly every sample came with metadata listing a de-identified subject ID, COVID-19 status, age in years and sex. Where available, HLA class I and class II types were obtained from metadata supplied by the sample provider rather than from assay-based typing.

V loses 0 bases of germline sequence and J loses 0 bases, and the interval between the two ends is 12 bases. The CDR3 starts with the cysteine, ends with the phenylalanine, and has 18 residues. The only DNA kept is the CDR3, 54 bases in frame from the first base. As encoded in the germline V gene, CDR1 is SGHNT while CDR2 is YENEEA. Whole blood was collected in K2EDTA tubes by collaborating institutions according to the institutions' own protocols. For TCRbeta analysis, collaborator samples were shipped as frozen whole blood, as isolated PBMCs, or as DNA extracted from either sample type. TCRbeta CDR3 regions were amplified from genomic DNA using the immunoSEQ Assay, a bias-controlled multiplex PCR. Per the authors' processing: Nucleated cell counts per sample were estimated from amplification of reference gene primers within the assay. To quantify the absolute abundance of each unique TCRbeta CDR3 rearrangement, sequence reads were collapsed and filtered. For each sample, productive Simpson clonality was calculated as the square root of Simpson's diversity index over productive rearrangements. Not all clones reach the TCRdb copy of this immuneACCESS table, which keeps in-frame sequences only. Checked studies attribute under half of the gap to unresolved V genes and leave the rest unexplained. V, J and clone size derive from that table, while D and trimming were established from the DNA sequence. The sample yields tens of thousands of clones; around 79% were counted once. 14% of the sample belongs to the ten largest clones.

With respect to this clone: Its antigen remains unidentified. Per-base qualities were not stored, and no clone one base away is much larger.

Beyond this particular receptor, the publication reports: How much clinical and demographic metadata was included differed by source and by participant, and the metadata was provided uncurated.

The specimen sequenced was peripheral blood. This TCR was recovered from a woman aged 70-85 years with acute or convalescent COVID-19. In this chain, TRBV11-3 is recombined with TRBJ2-6, with TRBD1 perhaps the D gene, on 5 matching bases. The CDR3 region reads CASSLEGVGASGANVLTF. The bases are TGTGCCAGCAGCTTAGAAGGGGTTGGGGCCTCTGGGGCCAACGTCCTGACTTTC.